What follows are 11 T cell receptor beta chains derived from one specimen sequenced in a study of T cells after yellow fever vaccination. TCRdb reprocessed the 5' RACE reads with MiXCR, giving one entry per CDR3 protein. The sample contains more than 10,000 distinct CDR3 sequences, under 5.5% of which appear only once. Source: PBMCs, either bulk or a sorted T-cell subset (CD4+, CD8+, memory, or dextramer-sorted; not recorded which), taken 45 days after the yellow fever booster vaccination. The receptors derive from a man aged 25-45 years who received the YFV17D yellow fever vaccine.

This clonotype rates as medium-sized (0.01 to 0.1%). The rearrangement uses TRBV28 and TRBJ2-1; no definite D call. Germline V gives CDR1 MDHEN, CDR2 SYDVKM. CDR3 length equals 12 residues. V was clipped by 4 bases and J by 9 bases, with 10 bases between them. CDR3 nucleotide sequence: TGTGCCAGCAGTTCGGCGTTACTTGAGCAGTTCTTC. It encodes CASSSALLEQFF.

This clonotype has only one observation. This sequence joins TRBV4-1 and TRBJ2-2; D may be TRBD1 (5 bases). CDR1 is MGHRA and CDR2 is YSYEKL in the germline V gene. The CDR3 loop spans 15 amino acids. Trimming shortened V by 2 bases and J by 4 bases, and 11 bases separated the two germline ends. The CDR3 DNA follows: TGCGCCAGCAGCCAATCCAGGGCTGTCACCGGGGAGCTGTTTTTT. As protein: CASSQSRAVTGELFF.

The sample holds many counts of this clonotype. The V call is TRBV27, the J call TRBJ2-7, with 8 bases matching TRBD1. The ends lost 2 bases at V and 3 bases at J; junction bases unmatched: 9. The CDR3 has 16 residues. CDR1 is MNHEY and CDR2 is SMNVEV in the germline V gene (reference sequence). CDR3 protein: CASSLRQTGDFYEQYF. As DNA, the CDR3 is TGTGCCAGCAGTTTAAGGCAGACAGGGGACTTCTACGAGCAGTACTTC.

A word on this clonotype: A much larger clone lies a single base off, so this may be a read error. This chain joins TRBV23-1 and TRBJ2-7; D might be TRBD1 or TRBD2, each matching 5 bases. TRBV23-1 has ORF status, its function being uncertain. This CDR3 region has 14 residues. The CDR3 nucleotides are TGCGCCGCACCATGCAGGGACCGAAGCTACGAGAAGTACTTC. As protein: CAAPCRDRSYEKYF.

In its sample, this clonotype was seen many times. The gene calls are TRBV5-4 and TRBJ2-5; a weak D match, TRBD2 (6 bases). This CDR3 contains 15 residues. Germline V gene sequence: CDR1 SGHNT, CDR2 YYREEE (reference sequence). The ends were cut back, 1 base at V and 9 bases at J, with 19 bases in the middle. CDR3 DNA: TGTGCCAGCAGCTTGACTAGGGGCTGGGGGGAGTCCCAGTACTTC. It is translated as CASSLTRGWGESQYF.

This clonotype was counted many times. The chain couples TRBV29-1 to TRBJ2-3, with unresolved D. The CDR3 loop spans 12 amino acids. Looked up from germline, CDR1 is SQVTM and CDR2 is ANQGSEA. In DNA form, the CDR3 reads TGCAGGCTGGCAGCCAGCACAGATACGCAGTATTTT. Its translation: CRLAASTDTQYF.

This clonotype was counted ten times or more. The rearrangement uses TRBV5-1 and TRBJ2-3; D is perhaps TRBD1 (5 bases). Trimming shortened V by 9 bases and J by 4 bases, and 9 bases separated the two germline ends. The germline V gene has CDR1 SGHRS and CDR2 YFSETQ. The CDR3 length is 11 residues. The CDR3 DNA follows: TGCGCCAATGCAGGGTCAGATACGCAGTATTTT. Protein product: CANAGSDTQYF.

This clonotype appeared many times. The chain recombines TRBV2 with TRBJ2-7; D unresolved. V gave up 4 bases and J gave up 5 bases, with 6 bases separating them. Germline CDR1 reads SNHLY; CDR2 reads FYNNEI. The CDR3 runs to 11 residues. The CDR3 sequence is CASSGLNEQYF. The CDR3, as DNA: TGTGCCAGCAGTGGATTGAACGAGCAGTACTTC.

This clonotype was seen many times. This sequence joins TRBV29-1 and TRBJ2-3; TRBD2 is a possible D gene (7 bases). Between the trimmed V and J ends, which lost 5 bases and 2 bases, there was a span of 20 bases. CDR3 length: 16 amino acids. Germline V lookup: CDR1 SQVTM, CDR2 ANQGSEA. The CDR3 here is CSVTPKGGLNTDTQYF. The CDR3 bases are TGCAGCGTTACACCTAAGGGGGGGCTCAACACAGATACGCAGTATTTT.

This clonotype was picked up many times. The genes are TRBV25-1 and TRBJ2-1, with no clear D. The CDR3 sequence is 12 residues long. V was trimmed by 4 bases and J by 3 bases, leaving 4 bases between them. The germline gives CDR1 MGHDK, CDR2 SYGVNS. The CDR3 loop reads CASSGVYNEQFF. In DNA, the CDR3 is TGTGCCAGCAGTGGAGTCTACAATGAGCAGTTCTTC. Supplemented by reference TRBV25-1 and TRBJ2-1, the full variable domain reads EADIYQTPRYLVIGTGKKITLECSQTMGHDKMYWYQQDPGMELHLIHYSYGVNSTEKGDLSSESTVSRIRTEHFPLTLESARPSHTSQYLCASSGVYNEQFFGPGTRLTVL.

In its sample, this clonotype was seen many times. The chain carries TRBV28 and TRBJ1-1, with 11 bases identical to TRBD1. This CDR3 contains 13 residues. Per the germline V gene, CDR1 is MDHEN and CDR2 is SYDVKM. Trimming removed 8 bases from V and 1 base from J; junction bases left unmatched: 0. CDR3 nucleotides: TGTGCCAGCGGGACAGGGGGGAACACTGAAGCTTTCTTT. It encodes CASGTGGNTEAFF.